The 10 T cell receptor beta chains reported below all come from one sample, sequenced in a study of cytomegalovirus exposure and HLA in healthy donors. The PCR employed 60 Vbeta primers together with 13 Jbeta primers. Method: immunoSEQ multiplex PCR; TCRdb's copy keeps in-frame clones and lacks some. The data hold around 130,000 clones, with approximately 78% observed a single time. Sequencing was performed on PBMCs. The receptors derive from a man in his forties in good health and CMV-seronegative.

At least ten counts were recorded for this clone. The chain has TRBV2 and TRBJ2-3; D gene uncertain. Looked up from germline, CDR1 is SNHLY and CDR2 is FYNNEI. Trimming took off 5 bases at V and 0 bases at J, with 6 bases between the two ends. CDR3 size: 13 residues. In DNA form, the CDR3 reads TGTGCCAGCAGTCGAGGTAGCACAGATACGCAGTATTTT. This translates into CASSRGSTDTQYF. Filled out from reference TRBV2 and TRBJ2-3, the complete variable domain reads EPEVTQTPSHQVTQMGQEVILRCVPISNHLYFYWYRQILGQKVEFLVSFYNNEISEKSEIFDDQFSVERPDGSNFTLKIRSTKLEDSAMYFCASSRGSTDTQYFGPGTRLTVL.

This clone was picked up a small number of times. The chain uses TRBV28 and TRBJ1-6; 8 nucleotides agree with TRBD1. Per the germline V gene, CDR1 is MDHEN and CDR2 is SYDVKM. V gave up 2 bases and J gave up 7 bases; unmatched junction bases: 13. This CDR3 has 18 residues. In DNA, the CDR3 is TGTGCCAGCAGTTTACCCCATCAGGGGGCCTGGGGGAATTCACCCCTCCACTTT. This encodes CASSLPHQGAWGNSPLHF.

Concerning this clone: At the DNA level, this CDR3 is encoded by other sequences in the same sample as well. This chain links TRBV5-1 with TRBJ2-7; no definite D call. This CDR3 is built from 13 residues. Germline values: CDR1 SGHRS, CDR2 YFSETQ. V was trimmed by 0 bases and J by 2 bases, leaving 6 bases between them. The CDR3 spells CASSLDRPYEQYF. The CDR3 DNA sequence: TGCGCCAGCAGCTTGGACAGACCCTACGAGCAGTACTTC.

About this clone itself: A read error may produce the germline difference seen at one junction end. The chain recombines TRBV15 with TRBJ2-6; 9 bases fit TRBD2. Germline CDR1 is LNHNV and CDR2 is YYDKDF (reference sequence). CDR3 size: 17 residues. CDR3 protein: CATSRGGGGPGANGLTF. CDR3 bases: TGTGCCACCAGCAGAGGCGGGGGGGGACCTGGGGCCAACGGCCTGACTTTC.

This chain uses TRBV6-5 with TRBJ2-1; 8 bases fit TRBD2. Trimming removed 8 bases from V and 10 bases from J; junction bases left unmatched: 16. CDR1 is MNHEY and CDR2 is SVGAGI in the germline V gene. There are 15 residues in the CDR3. This CDR3 reads CASLSAREGWGEQFF. The DNA for the CDR3 is TGTGCCAGCCTATCAGCCCGGGAGGGTTGGGGGGAGCAGTTCTTC.

The CDR3, as DNA: TGCGCCAGCAGCCCAGCCCCCACTAGCGGGAGTTTATACGAGCAGTACTTC. Protein sequence: CASSPAPTSGSLYEQYF. The rearrangement links TRBV5-1 to TRBJ2-7, with TRBD2 identical over 11 bases. The germline CDR1 and CDR2 sequences are SGHRS and YFSETQ. The ends lost 4 bases at V and 4 bases at J; junction bases unmatched: 13. This CDR3 is 17 amino acids long.

This sequence joins TRBV9 and TRBJ2-3, with 8 nucleotides matching TRBD2. The J segment lost 1 base and the V segment lost 1 base, leaving 5 bases of the junction unmatched. The germline V gene encodes CDR1 SGDLS and CDR2 YYNGEE. CDR3 length: 16 amino acids. CDR3 DNA sequence: TGTGCCAGCAGCGTATTTGGGACTAGTGGCACAGATACGCAGTATTTT. Protein product: CASSVFGTSGTDTQYF.

V usage is TRBV28 and J usage is TRBJ2-6; possible D gene TRBD2, 7 bases. Germline loops: CDR1 MDHEN, CDR2 SYDVKM. The CDR3 consists of 17 residues. V was clipped by 4 bases and J by 4 bases, with 17 bases between them. The CDR3 loop is CASSSSGRGGGANVLTF. Written as DNA, the CDR3 is TGTGCCAGCAGTTCCTCGGGAAGGGGGGGAGGGGCCAACGTCCTGACTTTC.

This rearrangement joins TRBV10-2 to TRBJ1-3; no clear D gene. The CDR3 is made up of 16 amino acids. Germline V gene lookup returns CDR1 WSHSY and CDR2 SAAADI. Trimming cost V 4 bases and J 0 bases, with 13 bases left between them. The CDR3: CASSVGGRVSGNTIYF. The CDR3 DNA follows: TGCGCCAGCAGTGTTGGCGGCAGAGTCTCTGGAAACACCATATATTTT.

The J gene is TRBJ1-2, the V gene TRBV5-5; 7 positions match TRBD1. Per the germline V gene, CDR1 is SGHKS and CDR2 is YYEKEE (reference sequence). V lost 5 bases and J lost 7; bases outside the gene matches: 14. There are 15 residues in the CDR3. CDR3 loop: CASSPWTGSPLGYTF. CDR3 DNA: TGTGCCAGCAGTCCCTGGACAGGTAGCCCACTTGGCTACACCTTC.